At least ten counts were recorded for the clone carrying this T cell receptor (beta chain). The data derive from a study of low-dose radiotherapy and immunotherapy resistance in tumors. Primers targeting TRAV and TRBV primed first-strand cDNA, covering alpha and beta chains. TCR amplification used 20 to 25 PCR cycles, a constant-region primer and a V-primer adapter. TCRdb re-analysed the reads in MiXCR, keeping a single row per CDR3 protein. Of tens of thousands of distinct CDR3 sequences in the sample, 31% were seen once. The time point was: before trial treatment. Sequencing was performed on PBMCs, taken before treatment. The receptor was isolated from a female donor with ovarian cancer.

CDR3 residues: CSARDEGLAVSFEQYF. Written as DNA, the CDR3 is TGCAGTGCTAGAGATGAGGGACTAGCGGTTAGTTTCGAGCAGTACTTC. This rearrangement joins TRBV20-1 to TRBJ2-7, with TRBD2 matching 11 bases. CDR1 is DFQATT and CDR2 is SNEGSKA in the germline V gene (reference sequence). This CDR3 region has 16 residues. J was trimmed by 6 bases and V by 0 bases; bases with no gene match: 10.